This T cell receptor beta chain was identified during a study of OX40 agonist ivuxolimab in advanced cancers. TCRdb's copy holds only in-frame clones and misses some; the assay was immunoSEQ multiplex PCR. The sample consists of 5,600 or so clones, about 86% of them appearing once. The V gene's germline CDR1 is MNHNY and CDR2 SVGAGI (reference sequence). This CDR3 spans 13 amino acids. Trimming pared 2 bases from V and 4 bases from J, leaving 8 bases between. Sample: CD4+ or CD8+ T cells sorted from blood, taken in a trial of the OX40 agonist ivuxolimab. The chain couples TRBV6-6 to TRBJ1-1; no clear D. This TCR came from an adult with an advanced solid tumor such as melanoma, head and neck, liver or kidney cancer. The DNA for the CDR3 is TGTGCCAGCAGTTACGGATGGAGCACTGAAGCTTTCTTT. Amino acids: CASSYGWSTEAFF.